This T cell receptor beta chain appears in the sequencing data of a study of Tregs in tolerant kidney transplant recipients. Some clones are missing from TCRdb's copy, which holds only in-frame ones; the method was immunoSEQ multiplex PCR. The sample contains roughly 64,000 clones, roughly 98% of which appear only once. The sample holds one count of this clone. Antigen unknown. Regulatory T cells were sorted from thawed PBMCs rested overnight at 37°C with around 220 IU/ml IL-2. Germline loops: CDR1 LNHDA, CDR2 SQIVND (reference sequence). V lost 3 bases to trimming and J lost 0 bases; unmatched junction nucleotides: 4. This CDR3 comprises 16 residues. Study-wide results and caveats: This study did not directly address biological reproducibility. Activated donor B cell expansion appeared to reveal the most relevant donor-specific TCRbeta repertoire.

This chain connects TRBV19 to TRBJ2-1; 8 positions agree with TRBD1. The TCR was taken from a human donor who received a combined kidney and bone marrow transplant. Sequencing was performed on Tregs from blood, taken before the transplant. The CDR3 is CASSMRTGSSYNEQFF. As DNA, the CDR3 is TGTGCCAGTAGTATGCGGACAGGGAGCTCCTACAATGAGCAGTTCTTC.